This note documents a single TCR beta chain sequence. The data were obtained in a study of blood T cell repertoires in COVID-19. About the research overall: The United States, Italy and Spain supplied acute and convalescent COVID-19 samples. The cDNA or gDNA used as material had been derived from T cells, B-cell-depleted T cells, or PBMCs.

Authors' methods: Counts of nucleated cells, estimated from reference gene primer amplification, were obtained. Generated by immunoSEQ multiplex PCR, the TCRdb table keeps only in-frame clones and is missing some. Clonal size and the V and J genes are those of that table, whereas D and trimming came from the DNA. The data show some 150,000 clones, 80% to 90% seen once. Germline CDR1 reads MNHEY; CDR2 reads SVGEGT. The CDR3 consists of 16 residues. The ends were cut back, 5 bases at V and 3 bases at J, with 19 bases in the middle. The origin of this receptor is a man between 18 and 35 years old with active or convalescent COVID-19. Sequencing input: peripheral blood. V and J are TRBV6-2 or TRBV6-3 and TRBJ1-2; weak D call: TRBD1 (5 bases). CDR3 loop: CASSTYTTRDHYGYTF. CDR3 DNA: TGTGCCAGCAGTACCTACACCACCAGGGATCACTATGGCTACACCTTC.